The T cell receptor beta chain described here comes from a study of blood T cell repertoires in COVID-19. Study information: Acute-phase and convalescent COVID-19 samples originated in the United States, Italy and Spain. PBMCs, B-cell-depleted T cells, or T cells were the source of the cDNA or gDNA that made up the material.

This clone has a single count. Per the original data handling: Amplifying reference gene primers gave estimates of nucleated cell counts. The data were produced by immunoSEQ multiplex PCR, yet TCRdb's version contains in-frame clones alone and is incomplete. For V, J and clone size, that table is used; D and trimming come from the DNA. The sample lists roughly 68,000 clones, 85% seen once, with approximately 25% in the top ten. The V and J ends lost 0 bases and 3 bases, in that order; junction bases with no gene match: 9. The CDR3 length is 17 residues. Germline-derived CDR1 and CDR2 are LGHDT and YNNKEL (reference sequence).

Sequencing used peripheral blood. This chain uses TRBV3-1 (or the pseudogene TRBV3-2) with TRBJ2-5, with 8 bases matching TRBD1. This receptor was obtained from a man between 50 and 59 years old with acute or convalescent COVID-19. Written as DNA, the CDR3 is TGTGCCAGCAGCCAAGATTGGGAAGCAGGGGGCAAAGAGACCCAGTACTTC. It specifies CASSQDWEAGGKETQYF.